The entry below gives a single T cell receptor beta chain sequence along with its context. The CDR3 length is 14 residues. The sample originates from a study of blood T cell repertoires in COVID-19. Produced via immunoSEQ multiplex PCR; TCRdb's table is partial and in-frame only. Counted here are fewer than 200,000 clones, less than 85% occurring once; the ten biggest clones make up over 9.5%. The rearrangement uses TRBV21-1 and TRBJ2-5; whether TRBD1, the table's D call, matches the DNA was not checked. TRBV21-1 is recorded as a pseudogene. The sample taken for sequencing was PBMCs or T cells enriched from blood (not recorded which). This TCR came from a man aged 50 to 60 who had recovered from COVID-19. The CDR3: CASSKVGWQETQYF. As DNA, the CDR3 is TGTGCCAGCAGCAAAGTGGGCTGGCAAGAGACCCAGTACTTC.